This paragraph covers one TCR beta chain sequence. This sample was taken from a study of technical replicates of blood from a handful of donors. The method was immunoSEQ multiplex PCR; TCRdb's version includes in-frame clones alone and lacks a portion of them. The table records tens of thousands of clones, roughly 98% of them present only once. Specimen: T cells isolated from PBMCs. The clonotype was recovered from a human donor in good health.

DNA of the CDR3: TGTGCCAGCTCACCGGGACTAATGAACACCGGGGAGCTGTTTTTT. It codes for CASSPGLMNTGELFF. The chain recombines TRBV18 with TRBJ2-2; 7 nucleotides line up with TRBD2. Looked up from germline, CDR1 is KGHSH and CDR2 is LQKENI. This CDR3 comprises 15 residues. Unmatched junction bases numbered 2, after V lost 3 bases and J lost 1 base. The full variable domain, rest sourced from reference TRBV18 and TRBJ2-2, is NAGVMQNPRHLVRRRGQEARLRCSPMKGHSHVYWYRQLPEEGLKFMVYLQKENIIDESGMPKERFSAEFPKEGPSILRIQQVVRGDSAAYFCASSPGLMNTGELFFGEGSRLTVL.